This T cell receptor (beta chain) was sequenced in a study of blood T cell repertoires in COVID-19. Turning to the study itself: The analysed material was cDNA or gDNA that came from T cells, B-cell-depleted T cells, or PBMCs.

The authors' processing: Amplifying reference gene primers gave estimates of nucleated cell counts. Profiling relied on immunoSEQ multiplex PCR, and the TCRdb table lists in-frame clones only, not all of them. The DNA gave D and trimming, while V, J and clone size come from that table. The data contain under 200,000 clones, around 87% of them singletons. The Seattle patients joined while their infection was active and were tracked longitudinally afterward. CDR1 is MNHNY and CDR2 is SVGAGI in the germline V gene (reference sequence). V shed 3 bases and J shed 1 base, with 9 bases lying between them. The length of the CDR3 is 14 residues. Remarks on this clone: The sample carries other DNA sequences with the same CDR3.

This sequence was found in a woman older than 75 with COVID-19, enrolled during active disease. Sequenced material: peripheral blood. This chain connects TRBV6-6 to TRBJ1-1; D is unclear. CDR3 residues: CASSYAETNTEAFF. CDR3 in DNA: TGTGCCAGCAGTTATGCAGAAACGAACACTGAAGCTTTCTTT.